Listed here are 31 T cell receptor beta chains from one sample, sequenced in a study of blood T cell repertoires in COVID-19 (TCRdb year 2020). The receptor library was made with the immunoSEQ multiplex PCR assay. Imported from immuneACCESS, the table was reduced by TCRdb to in-frame sequences with V and J called. These copies leave out some clones; in studies compared against another copy, an unresolved V gene accounts for under half, and the cause of the remainder is not known. The sample table contains some 200,000 clones; only one count was recorded for 83% of them. The top ten clones comprise about 6% of the sample. The sequencing input was peripheral blood. The source is a middle-aged woman with acute or convalescent COVID-19.

In this sample, this clone turned up a few times. The chain is built from TRBV29-1 and TRBJ1-1, with TRBD1 matching over 7 bases. V was pared by 7 bases and J by 10 bases, with 9 bases of the junction left unmatched. The germline V gene has CDR1 SQVTM and CDR2 ANQGSEA. The CDR3 has 11 residues. This CDR3 reads CSAGYQGVAFF. The CDR3 DNA is TGCAGCGCCGGATACCAGGGGGTAGCTTTCTTT.

The V gene is TRBV7-3, the J gene TRBJ2-5; 9 nucleotides agree with TRBD2. Germline CDR1 reads SGHTA; CDR2 reads FQGTGA. V lost 5 bases to trimming and J lost 4 bases; unmatched junction nucleotides: 5. This CDR3 has 14 residues. In DNA, the CDR3 is TGTGCCAGCAGCCCCGGCGGGGGGGCAGAGACCCAGTACTTC. Its protein product is CASSPGGGAETQYF.

The genes are TRBV27 and TRBJ1-6; unclear D gene. V was pared by 6 bases and J by 4 bases, with 10 bases between. CDR3 length: 14 residues. The germline V gene encodes CDR1 MNHEY and CDR2 SMNVEV (reference sequence). The CDR3 sequence is CASRTIPYNSPLHF. The CDR3 DNA sequence: TGTGCCAGCAGGACTATCCCGTATAATTCACCCCTCCACTTT.

The V call is TRBV11-3, the J call TRBJ1-6; no clear D gene. Trimming took off 5 bases at V and 4 bases at J, with 3 bases between the two ends. This CDR3 has 12 amino acids. Germline CDR1 is SGHNT and CDR2 is YENEEA. The DNA of the CDR3 is TGTGCCAGCAGCCCTTATAATTCACCCCTCCACTTT. It specifies CASSPYNSPLHF. Using reference TRBV11-3 and TRBJ1-6 for the parts outside the CDR3, the full variable domain is EAGVVQSPRYKIIEKKQPVAFWCNPISGHNTLYWYLQNLGQGPELLIRYENEEAVDDSQLPKDRFSAERLKGVDSTLKIQPAELGDSAVYLCASSPYNSPLHFGNGTRLTVT.

This chain connects TRBV6-5 to TRBJ2-5; TRBD1 agrees at 8 bases. This CDR3 comprises 14 residues. CDR1 is MNHEY, CDR2 SVGAGI, per germline. The V and J ends lost 9 bases and 4 bases, in that order; junction bases with no gene match: 10. CDR3 region: CASGPQGASETQYF. The CDR3 DNA reads TGTGCCAGTGGGCCCCAGGGGGCCTCAGAGACCCAGTACTTC.

The chain joins TRBV7-9 to TRBJ2-7, with 10 nucleotides matching TRBD1. Trimming removed 4 bases from V and 7 bases from J; junction bases left unmatched: 7. This CDR3 spans 14 amino acids. From germline, CDR1 is SEHNR and CDR2 FQNEAQ (reference sequence). CDR3 coding DNA: TGTGCCAGCAGCTACGGGACAGGGGCGGAAGAGCAGTACTTC. Translating gives CASSYGTGAEEQYF.

This CDR3 reads CASSLLTGSSYNEQFF. The CDR3, as DNA: TGTGCCAGCAGTCTGTTAACAGGGAGCTCCTACAATGAGCAGTTCTTC. The chain carries TRBV28 and TRBJ2-1, with D perhaps matching TRBD1 (6 bases). CDR1 is MDHEN, CDR2 SYDVKM, per germline. V was shortened by 5 bases and J by 0 bases, with 14 bases between the two germline ends. The CDR3 sequence is 16 residues long.

This clone occurred once. V usage is TRBV7-2 and J usage is TRBJ1-5; D is perhaps TRBD1 (5 bases). Trimming took 5 bases from V and 2 from J, leaving 10 bases between them. CDR1 and CDR2 from the germline V gene are SGHTA and FQGNSA. CDR3 length: 14 residues. The CDR3 loop is CASSQTGGNQPQHF. The CDR3 DNA follows: TGTGCCAGCAGCCAAACAGGCGGCAATCAGCCCCAGCATTTT.

In its sample, this clone was seen a few times. The chain employs TRBV5-6 and TRBJ1-5; D is possibly TRBD1 (6 bases). Deletions cut 3 bases from V and 9 bases from J, with 19 bases between. CDR3 length: 15 residues. Germline V gene lookup returns CDR1 SGHDT and CDR2 YYEEEE. The CDR3 coding sequence is TGTGCCAGCAGCTCCGGCTGGGGGGGCGATAGGCCCCAGCATTTT. Residues: CASSSGWGGDRPQHF.

The chain employs TRBV20-1 and TRBJ2-7, with D maybe TRBD1 (5 bases). Germline lookup yields CDR1 DFQATT and CDR2 SNEGSKA (reference sequence). CDR3 length equals 11 residues. V lost 5 bases and J lost 7, with 12 bases in between. The DNA for the CDR3 is TGCAGTGCTTATCAGGGTGAGGAGCAGTACTTC. As protein: CSAYQGEEQYF.

This chain links TRBV18 with TRBJ1-5; D is unclear. V gave up 5 bases and J gave up 2 bases, with 10 bases separating them. CDR1 and CDR2 (germline): KGHSH, LQKENI. This CDR3 contains 14 residues. The CDR3 DNA sequence: TGTGCCAGCTCATCTCAGGTTGGCAATCAGCCCCAGCATTTT. Its protein is CASSSQVGNQPQHF. The variable domain in full, completed from reference TRBV18 and TRBJ1-5, reads NAGVMQNPRHLVRRRGQEARLRCSPMKGHSHVYWYRQLPEEGLKFMVYLQKENIIDESGMPKERFSAEFPKEGPSILRIQQVVRGDSAAYFCASSSQVGNQPQHFGDGTRLSIL.

This clone was detected a few times. V usage is TRBV28 and J usage is TRBJ1-2; no firm D call. CDR1 and CDR2 (germline): MDHEN, SYDVKM. This CDR3 contains 14 residues. Trimming took off 2 bases at V and 4 bases at J, with 11 bases between the two ends. CDR3 region: CASSLLARSYGYTF. CDR3 bases: TGTGCCAGCAGTTTACTAGCCAGGAGCTATGGCTACACCTTC.

This clone occurred a few times. The chain recombines TRBV6-2 or TRBV6-3 with TRBJ2-1; 9 bases align to TRBD2. This CDR3 contains 18 residues. Looked up from germline, CDR1 is MNHEY and CDR2 is SVGEGT. V shed 0 bases, J shed 4 bases, and the junction held 10 bases outside the gene matches. The DNA of the CDR3 is TGTGCCAGCAGTTACTCACCCCCTGGCGGGGGGGTTTACAATGAGCAGTTCTTC. It translates to CASSYSPPGGGVYNEQFF.

V usage is TRBV10-3 and J usage is TRBJ1-1; unclear D gene. This CDR3 is built from 14 residues. With 5 bases removed from V and 1 base from J, the gap between germline ends came to 11 bases. CDR1 and CDR2 (germline): ENHRY, SYGVKD. This CDR3 reads CAISTQSRNTEAFF. CDR3 nucleotides: TGTGCCATCAGTACCCAAAGTAGGAACACTGAAGCTTTCTTT.

The V gene is TRBV18, the J gene TRBJ1-3; TRBD1 agrees at 7 bases. Germline values: CDR1 KGHSH, CDR2 LQKENI. CDR3 length equals 17 residues. V gave up 4 bases and J gave up 0 bases; unmatched junction bases: 9. The CDR3 reads CASSRRDSYSSGNTIYF. The CDR3 coding sequence is TGTGCCAGCTCACGGCGGGACAGTTACAGCTCTGGAAACACCATATATTTT.

This clone occurred once. This sequence joins TRBV6-6 and TRBJ1-5, with D possibly TRBD1 on 6 matching bases. From germline, CDR1 is MNHNY and CDR2 SVGAGI (reference sequence). V lost 7 bases and J 6 bases, leaving 13 bases between the germline ends. This CDR3 contains 13 residues. As DNA, the CDR3 is TGTGCCAGCAACACCAGGGGTAGTCAGCCCCAGCATTTT. Translating gives CASNTRGSQPQHF.

This chain joins TRBV19 and TRBJ2-5; 7 bases map to TRBD1. This CDR3 has 15 residues. After removal of 7 bases from V and 5 bases from J, the junction contained 13 bases not matched to a gene. Germline-derived CDR1 and CDR2 are LNHDA and SQIVND (reference sequence). CDR3 region: CASIAGTAGKETQYF. CDR3 nucleotide sequence: TGTGCCAGTATCGCCGGGACAGCTGGCAAGGAGACCCAGTACTTC.

About this clone itself: Additional DNA sequences in this sample encode the identical CDR3. CDR3 sequence: CASSPGTVNYEQYF. The CDR3 region has the DNA TGTGCCAGCAGCCCCGGGACTGTCAACTACGAGCAGTACTTC. The chain recombines TRBV3-1 (or the pseudogene TRBV3-2) with TRBJ2-7; the D gene is possibly TRBD2 (6 bases). The length of the CDR3 is 14 residues. V was cut by 4 bases and J by 3 bases, with 13 bases left in between. Germline V gene lookup returns CDR1 LGHDT and CDR2 YNNKEL (reference sequence).

This chain uses TRBV21-1 with TRBJ2-2; TRBD2, the table's D call, was not compared with the DNA. TRBV21-1 is tagged as a pseudogene. This CDR3 is built from 20 residues. CDR3 sequence (DNA): TGTGCCAGCAGCACGCCTTTGGTTGGTAGCGGGGGGGTCTACTCCGGGGAGCTGTTTTTT. Its translation is CASSTPLVGSGGVYSGELFF.

The table lists this clone with a few counts. The chain is built from TRBV11-3 and TRBJ2-2; D gene uncertain. Deletions cut 2 bases from V and 7 bases from J, with 5 bases between. This CDR3 has 12 amino acids. Germline CDR1 reads SGHNT; CDR2 reads YENEEA. DNA of the CDR3: TGTGCCAGCAGCTTATACAACGGGGAGCTGTTTTTT. Protein: CASSLYNGELFF. The whole variable domain, remainder taken from reference TRBV11-3 and TRBJ2-2, is EAGVVQSPRYKIIEKKQPVAFWCNPISGHNTLYWYLQNLGQGPELLIRYENEEAVDDSQLPKDRFSAERLKGVDSTLKIQPAELGDSAVYLCASSLYNGELFFGEGSRLTVL.

This chain joins TRBV7-9 and TRBJ2-3; D unresolved. This CDR3 region has 16 residues. CDR1 is SEHNR and CDR2 is FQNEAQ in the germline V gene (reference sequence). The V and J ends lost 1 base and 0 bases respectively, with 11 bases between them. The CDR3 loop reads CASSLGLTASTDTQYF. The DNA of the CDR3 is TGTGCCAGCAGCTTAGGACTTACGGCTAGCACAGATACGCAGTATTTT.

The chain links TRBV19 to TRBJ1-5, with 7 positions matching TRBD1. The V gene's germline CDR1 is LNHDA and CDR2 SQIVND (reference sequence). This CDR3 contains 13 residues. Trimming cost V 8 bases and J 5 bases; bases outside gene matches: 6. The CDR3 is CASVQGPHQPQHF. DNA for the CDR3: TGTGCCAGTGTACAGGGGCCCCATCAGCCCCAGCATTTT. The complete variable domain, with remaining parts taken from reference TRBV19 and TRBJ1-5, reads DGGITQSPKYLFRKEGQNVTLSCEQNLNHDAMYWYRQDPGQGLRLIYYSQIVNDFQKGDIAEGYSVSREKKESFPLTVTSAQKNPTAFYLCASVQGPHQPQHFGDGTRLSIL.

This clone was counted between two and nine times. The chain is built from TRBV5-5 and TRBJ1-5, with a weak D call TRBD1 (6 bases). In germline, CDR1 is SGHKS, CDR2 YYEKEE (reference sequence). Trimming removed 4 bases from V and 1 base from J, with 9 bases in between. The CDR3 has 14 amino acids. The CDR3 protein is CASSGGGSNQPQHF. In DNA, the CDR3 is TGTGCCAGCAGCGGGGGGGGCAGCAATCAGCCCCAGCATTTT.

V is TRBV2 and J is TRBJ2-3; D not certain. Trimming removed 7 bases at V and 0 bases at J, with 14 bases between. Germline V lookup: CDR1 SNHLY, CDR2 FYNNEI. CDR3 length equals 15 residues. Written as DNA, the CDR3 is TGTGCCAGCATCCCGGCAGGTATTAGCACAGATACGCAGTATTTT. It translates to CASIPAGISTDTQYF.

This clone occurred once. The V and J genes are TRBV4-1 and TRBJ1-3; D may be TRBD1 (6 bases). This CDR3 has 17 amino acids. The V gene's germline CDR1 is MGHRA and CDR2 YSYEKL. The V end was cut by 1 base, the J end by 0 bases, with 13 bases between. CDR3 protein: CASSQVGTSPSGNTIYF. CDR3 sequence (DNA): TGCGCCAGCAGCCAAGTGGGGACATCTCCCTCTGGAAACACCATATATTTT.

The J gene is TRBJ2-7, the V gene TRBV18; no clear D gene. Deletions cut 6 bases from V and 3 bases from J, with 6 bases between. This CDR3 spans 11 amino acids. CDR1 and CDR2 from the germline V gene are KGHSH and LQKENI. This chain's CDR3 is CASSGDYEQYF. CDR3 nucleotides: TGTGCCAGCTCGGGCGACTACGAGCAGTACTTC.

The rearrangement links TRBV5-1 to TRBJ2-5; 9 bases are a match to TRBD1. With 2 bases clipped from V and 1 base from J, the junction kept 0 bases outside the gene matches. Looked up from germline, CDR1 is SGHRS and CDR2 is YFSETQ. The CDR3 length is 14 residues. CDR3 nucleotides: TGCGCCAGCAGCTTACAGGGGGCCCAAGAGACCCAGTACTTC. This translates into CASSLQGAQETQYF.

The gene calls are TRBV19 and TRBJ2-3, with a tentative D call TRBD1 (7 bases). Per the germline V gene, CDR1 is LNHDA and CDR2 is SQIVND (reference sequence). V gave up 9 bases and J gave up 5 bases, with 15 bases separating them. This CDR3 contains 13 residues. CDR3 amino acids: CASRQGLVDTQYF. CDR3 bases: TGTGCCAGCCGACAGGGACTCGTAGATACGCAGTATTTT.

The chain has TRBV5-5 and TRBJ2-5; D is unclear. Germline assignment: CDR1 SGHKS and CDR2 YYEKEE (reference sequence). The CDR3 is 11 amino acids. V shed 1 base and J shed 6 bases, with 4 bases lying between them. CDR3 sequence reads: CASSLHQTQYF. CDR3 DNA: TGTGCCAGCAGCTTGCATCAGACCCAGTACTTC.

Here the CDR3 reads CASSLTGAAIYGYTF. For the CDR3, the DNA is TGCGCCAGCAGCTTAACAGGGGCCGCCATTTATGGCTACACCTTC. The chain links TRBV5-1 to TRBJ1-2; 7 bases fit TRBD1. CDR1 SGHRS and CDR2 YFSETQ come from the germline V gene. The CDR3 sequence is 15 residues long. Trimming removed 2 bases from V and 5 bases from J; junction bases left unmatched: 9.

The CDR3 nucleotides read TGTGCCAGCAGCTCACGACAGGGACCCTACGAGCAGTACTTC. Translated, it gives CASSSRQGPYEQYF. The rearrangement uses TRBV11-2 and TRBJ2-7, with TRBD1 matching 7 bases. The CDR3 loop spans 14 amino acids. The germline V gene encodes CDR1 SGHAT and CDR2 FQNNGV. V lost 4 bases, J lost 2 bases, and 5 bases stayed unmatched.